This T cell receptor beta chain is from a study of OX40 agonist ivuxolimab in advanced cancers. For the study in its entirety: Ivuxolimab was an agonistic, fully human IgG2 monoclonal antibody directed against OX40 (CD134), a costimulatory receptor. Intravenous ivuxolimab was administered to patients every 2 weeks at six dose levels: 0.01, 0.1, 0.3, 1.5, 3 and 10 mg/kg. Of the 52 patients in dose escalation, 19 had hepatocellular carcinoma, approximately 15 had melanoma, 9 had renal cell carcinoma and 9 had head and neck cancer. In the dose-escalation cohort, nearly 85% of patients were male, and the mean age was roughly 56 years with a range of about 20 to 79. Prior anti-PD-1, anti-PD-L1 or anti-CTLA-4 therapy was permitted, and checkpoint inhibitors had been received by about 44% of dose-escalation patients. Partial responses occurred in three dose-escalation patients: two with cutaneous melanoma and one with hepatocellular carcinoma. The point of sequencing TCRbeta in the periphery was to test whether ivuxolimab changed TCR sequence diversity and drove clonal T-cell expansion. The paper covers the monotherapy dose-escalation part of the phase I ivuxolimab trial, which included N = 52 patients. General study outcomes and caveats: Low levels of normalized T-cell clonal expansion were also seen in some nonresponding patients. Which antigens the clonally expanded peripheral T cells were specific for was not determined. In the 0.1-3.0 mg/kg groups, partial responders had among the lowest normalized peripheral clonal expansion, particularly in CD8+ T cells. On average, CD8+ T cells showed more expanded clones than CD4+ T cells after ivuxolimab. Clonal expansion of both CD4+ and CD8+ blood T cells was observed from baseline to week 6 at doses 0.1 to 3.0 mg/kg.

The trial excluded patients who had a history of autoimmune disease or who were on systemic immunosuppression. In every dose cohort, peripheral blood was drawn for TCR sequencing at baseline, cycle 4 day 1, and cycle 7 day 1. The samples were drawn from a first-in-human, open-label, multicenter phase I dose-escalation trial of ivuxolimab. Adults with locally advanced or metastatic melanoma, renal cell, hepatocellular, or head and neck squamous cell carcinoma were enrolled in the trial. Before TCR sequencing, CD4+ T cells and CD8+ T cells from peripheral blood were sorted into separate populations. Genomic DNA was extracted from sorted cells for sequencing of the TCRbeta CDR3 region. The immunoSEQ Assay was used for sequencing of TCRbeta CDR3 regions. The clones in this table, taken by TCRdb from immuneACCESS, are in-frame only. Not every clone is retained; where verified, under half of the shortfall comes from an unresolved V gene, and the cause of the rest is unknown. This sample holds about 24,000 clones; around nine tenths were observed only once. The top ten clones comprise approximately 9.6% of the sample.

A note on this clone: Its antigen is unknown. No quality values exist for individual bases; no much larger clone is one base distant.

V is reduced by 1 base and J by 3 bases, leaving a spacing of 8 bases between them. Per the germline V gene (reference sequence), SGHNT is the CDR1 and YYREEE is the CDR2. Spanning cysteine to phenylalanine, the CDR3 consists of 13 amino acids. Only the CDR3 portion is preserved as DNA: 39 bases, with reading frame beginning at the first base. Sample: CD4+ or CD8+ T cells sorted from blood, taken in a trial of the OX40 agonist ivuxolimab. Recombination connected TRBV5-4 to TRBJ2-7; TRBD1 is possibly the D segment (5 matching bases). The TCR originated in an adult with an advanced solid tumor such as melanoma, head and neck, liver or kidney cancer. The CDR3 in this case is CASSLRQGYEQYF. The sequenced DNA is TGTGCCAGCAGCTTGAGGCAGGGCTACGAGCAGTACTTC.